Here is one T cell receptor beta chain with its context. Its target is unknown. It is unclear where the CDR3 begins or ends on the DNA, so no DNA is shown, and the CDR3 is as TCRdb lists it. These data come from a study of CD8 T cells in ankylosing spondylitis. Study-wide results and limits: Characteristic, it appeared, of ankylosing spondylitis blood was a TCR beta motif of eight highly homologous variants. CD8+ disease-linked clones were present at relatively low frequencies in blood. Clones linked to disease were reported to show significant enrichment in matched ankylosing spondylitis synovial fluid. Some of the motif variants had earlier been found in reactive arthritis patients' fluid and blood.

Quantitative barcoded 5'-RACE was used to prepare TCR beta libraries. In TCRdb, the 5' RACE reads were re-called with MiXCR into one record per CDR3 protein. Of about 330,000 distinct CDR3 sequences listed, 7% to 9% are singletons. The CDR3 comprises 19 residues, both ends counted. CDR1 and CDR2 (germline): MDHEN, SYDVKM. Sequenced input: blood, either unsorted or a sorted T cell fraction (not recorded which). This TCR derives from a male donor with ankylosing spondylitis. The chain recombines TRBV28 with TRBJ2-3; TRBD1 was called by the table and not checked on the DNA. CDR3: CAAGEWADTQYFGQHTQYF.